The 32 T cell receptor beta chains in this list originate from one sample, sequenced in a study of tumor-infiltrating lymphocytes in localized non-small cell lung cancer. Repertoires were generated with immunoSEQ multiplex PCR, while TCRdb's copy carries only in-frame clones and drops some. The data hold under 3,000 clones, with 60% to 80% observed a single time. Sequenced material: uninvolved lung tissue not adjacent to the tumor. The source is a human donor with non-small cell lung cancer.

This clone was picked up a small number of times. The gene calls are TRBV5-4 and TRBJ2-5; 10 bases match TRBD2. CDR3 length: 17 amino acids. Germline V gene data show CDR1 as SGHNT and CDR2 as YYREEE (reference sequence). The junction had 13 bases not matched to a gene; V was cut back by 4 bases and J by 4 bases. The CDR3 reads CASSINPSGSFRETQYF. As DNA, the CDR3 is TGTGCCAGCAGCATTAACCCTAGCGGGAGCTTTAGAGAGACCCAGTACTTC.

The gene calls are TRBV19 and TRBJ1-1; 10 bases match TRBD1. Germline V lookup: CDR1 LNHDA, CDR2 SQIVND (reference sequence). V lost 6 bases, J lost 5 bases, and 9 bases stayed unmatched. The CDR3 is 15 residues long. CDR3: CASRETGGEVTEAFF. The CDR3 DNA is TGTGCCAGTAGAGAGACAGGGGGCGAGGTAACTGAAGCTTTCTTT.

This clone was detected only a few times. The chain recombines TRBV6-1 with TRBJ1-5, with D uncertain. CDR1 and CDR2 from the germline V gene are MNHNS and SASEGT. The ends were cut back, 3 bases at V and 0 bases at J, with 6 bases in the middle. This CDR3 is built from 14 residues. The CDR3 bases are TGTGCCAGCAGTGAGGGATATAGCAATCAGCCCCAGCATTTT. It translates to CASSEGYSNQPQHF.

The chain employs TRBV27 and TRBJ2-7; TRBD2 matches 7 bases. Germline trimming cut 2 bases from V and 2 bases from J; bases unmatched to any gene: 0. This CDR3 spans 13 amino acids. Germline V gene data show CDR1 as MNHEY and CDR2 as SMNVEV (reference sequence). The DNA of the CDR3 is TGTGCCAGCAGTTTACGGGGGGCCTACGAGCAGTACTTC. Translating gives CASSLRGAYEQYF.

The J gene is TRBJ2-2, the V gene TRBV19, with 13 nucleotides matching TRBD2. The J segment lost 4 bases and the V segment lost 8 bases, leaving 7 bases of the junction unmatched. Germline V lookup: CDR1 LNHDA, CDR2 SQIVND (reference sequence). This CDR3 has 16 amino acids. The CDR3 bases are TGTGCCAGTGGACCTCGGACTAGCGGGGGCACCGGGGAGCTGTTTTTT. It specifies CASGPRTSGGTGELFF.

The chain links TRBV6-5 to TRBJ2-7, with a tentative D call TRBD2 (5 bases). The V end lost 2 bases, the J end lost 2 bases, and 13 bases lay between the germline ends. Per germline, CDR1 MNHEY and CDR2 SVGAGI. This CDR3 is built from 15 residues. The CDR3: CASSYGSDGAYEQYF. The DNA of the CDR3 is TGTGCCAGCAGTTACGGCTCCGACGGGGCCTACGAGCAGTACTTC.

This clone was counted only a few times. J is TRBJ2-4 and V is TRBV11-2; 13 nucleotides line up with TRBD2. Trimming took 0 bases from V and 1 from J; bases not matched to a gene: 3. The CDR3 totals 18 residues. Germline CDR1 reads SGHAT; CDR2 reads FQNNGV. CDR3 DNA: TGTGCCAGCAGCTTAGACACTAGCGGGAGGGCCGCCAAAAACATTCAGTACTTC. Translating it yields CASSLDTSGRAAKNIQYF.

The chain joins TRBV30 to TRBJ2-1; D is unresolved. The ends were cut back, 5 bases at V and 5 bases at J, with 16 bases in the middle. CDR3 length: 14 residues. The germline V gene encodes CDR1 GTSNPN and CDR2 SVGIG (reference sequence). CDR3 sequence (DNA): TGTGCCTGGGGGATCGGGCTAACAGACAATGAGCAGTTCTTC. It codes for CAWGIGLTDNEQFF.

The chain has TRBV27 and TRBJ2-4, with 9 positions matching TRBD1. J lost 0 bases, V lost 6 bases, and 9 bases had no gene match. Looked up from germline, CDR1 is MNHEY and CDR2 is SMNVEV (reference sequence). This CDR3 region has 17 residues. The chain's CDR3 is CASRPGTGSLAKNIQYF. CDR3 nucleotide sequence: TGTGCCAGCAGACCCGGGACAGGGTCTTTAGCCAAAAACATTCAGTACTTC.

The CDR3: CSGRDRDYNEQFF. DNA for the CDR3: TGCAGCGGCCGGGACAGGGATTACAATGAGCAGTTCTTC. The chain uses TRBV29-1 and TRBJ2-1; 9 positions agree with TRBD1. Germline V gives CDR1 SQVTM, CDR2 ANQGSEA. The CDR3 runs to 13 residues. The junction had 5 bases not matched to a gene; V was cut back by 7 bases and J by 4 bases.

The rearrangement uses TRBV7-9 and TRBJ2-5; TRBD2 might be the D (6 bases). The J call may be wrong; the DNA end is better matched by TRBJ2-7. Germline CDR1 reads SEHNR; CDR2 reads FQNEAQ (reference sequence). The CDR3 runs 14 residues. CDR3 amino acids: CASSLVGGSYEQYF. The CDR3 DNA sequence: TGTGCCAGCAGCTTAGTGGGAGGCAGCTACGAGCAGTACTTC.

The chain couples TRBV28 to TRBJ2-7; D possibly corresponds to TRBD2 (6 bases). The germline V gene has CDR1 MDHEN and CDR2 SYDVKM. The CDR3 has 14 residues. V lost 2 bases, J lost 3 bases, and 11 bases lay in between. The chain's CDR3 is CASSLQWDFYEQYF. For the CDR3, the DNA is TGTGCCAGCAGTTTACAATGGGACTTCTACGAGCAGTACTTC.

This clone showed up just a few times. J is TRBJ2-3 and V is TRBV7-3; D remains unclear. Trimming took 1 base from V and 5 from J, leaving 7 bases between them. The length of the CDR3 is 13 residues. Germline assignment: CDR1 SGHTA and CDR2 FQGTGA. The CDR3 nucleotides read TGTGCCAGCAGCTTAAACCAAAGAGATACGCAGTATTTT. Amino acid sequence: CASSLNQRDTQYF.

Remarks on this clone: Relative to the germline gene, one junction end is altered; a read error may explain this. The rearrangement joins TRBV30 to TRBJ1-2, with a tentative D call TRBD1 (5 bases). Germline V gene data show CDR1 as GTSNPN and CDR2 as SVGIG (reference sequence). The length of the CDR3 is 13 residues. Here the CDR3 DNA reads TGTGCCTGGAGTTCGACGGGCACAGTGCCGGGGGGCTTC. Protein: CAWSSTGTVPGGF.

This chain links TRBV29-1 with TRBJ2-3; D possibly matches TRBD1 or TRBD2 (6 bases each). CDR1 and CDR2 from the germline V gene are SQVTM and ANQGSEA. Deletions cut 2 bases from V and 4 bases from J, with 7 bases between. The length of the CDR3 is 12 residues. Here the CDR3 DNA reads TGCAGCGTTGAAAGGGGGGCAGATACGCAGTATTTT. The encoded protein is CSVERGADTQYF.

The gene calls are TRBV9 and TRBJ2-1; D remains ambiguous. The CDR3 spans 14 residues. Germline lookup yields CDR1 SGDLS and CDR2 YYNGEE. Trimming took 3 bases from V and 7 from J, leaving 14 bases between them. Here the CDR3 DNA reads TGTGCCAGCAGCGGTCAGTTGGCCGCTAATGAGCAGTTCTTC. It yields the protein CASSGQLAANEQFF.

The gene calls are TRBV5-4 and TRBJ2-3; either TRBD1 or TRBD2 may supply D (8 bases each). V was trimmed by 6 bases and J by 7 bases, leaving 24 bases between them. The CDR3 has 16 amino acids. Germline V lookup: CDR1 SGHNT, CDR2 YYREEE (reference sequence). The DNA of the CDR3 is TGTGCCAGCACTCCTGGGTTTAGCGGGACAGGAAATACGCAGTATTTT. It translates to CASTPGFSGTGNTQYF. The full variable domain, rest sourced from reference TRBV5-4 and TRBJ2-3, is ETGVTQSPTHLIKTRGQQVTLRCSSQSGHNTVSWYQQALGQGPQFIFQYYREEENGRGNFPPRFSGLQFPNYSSELNVNALELDDSALYLCASTPGFSGTGNTQYFGPGTRLTVL.

The chain joins TRBV7-2 to TRBJ2-3; D is uncertain. The CDR3 is made up of 14 amino acids. The germline CDR1 and CDR2 sequences are SGHTA and FQGNSA. Trimming cost V 5 bases and J 2 bases, with 11 bases left between them. The CDR3 region has the DNA TGTGCCAGCAGCCCCGGGTCCTACACAGATACGCAGTATTTT. Translating it yields CASSPGSYTDTQYF.

The chain joins TRBV6-1 to TRBJ2-3; 8 bases fit TRBD1. CDR1 and CDR2 from the germline V gene are MNHNS and SASEGT. This CDR3 has 13 amino acids. The V gene end was trimmed by 8 bases and the J gene end by 3 bases; junction bases not matched to a gene: 4. The CDR3 region has the DNA TGTGCCAGCGACAGGGGAGGTACAGATACGCAGTATTTT. The encoded protein is CASDRGGTDTQYF.

This CDR3 reads CAWSIHLVLYF. CDR3 DNA: TGTGCCTGGAGTATTCACCTAGTTCTTTACTTC. The chain is built from TRBV30 and TRBJ2-7; D is unresolved. Germline values: CDR1 GTSNPN, CDR2 SVGIG (reference sequence). Trimming removed 2 bases at V and 13 bases at J, with 15 bases between. This CDR3 has 11 amino acids.

V is TRBV19 and J is TRBJ2-1; no clear D gene. This CDR3 is built from 14 residues. Germline V gene lookup returns CDR1 LNHDA and CDR2 SQIVND (reference sequence). The V and J ends lost 3 bases and 4 bases respectively, with 10 bases between them. The CDR3 region is CASSMGSNYNEQFF. Written as DNA, the CDR3 is TGTGCCAGTAGTATGGGGTCTAATTACAATGAGCAGTTCTTC.

This clone was seen more than once but under ten times. The V and J genes are TRBV30 and TRBJ2-7; D remains ambiguous. Germline V gene data show CDR1 as GTSNPN and CDR2 as SVGIG (reference sequence). V shed 1 base and J shed 4 bases, with 17 bases lying between them. There are 15 residues in the CDR3. For the CDR3, the DNA is TGTGCCTGGAGTGACCGGATGAAAGGATCGTACGAGCAGTACTTC. Translated, it gives CAWSDRMKGSYEQYF.

V and J are TRBV5-1 and TRBJ2-2; D may be TRBD1 (6 bases). V was pared by 5 bases and J by 7 bases, with 15 bases between. The CDR3 contains 14 residues. Looked up from germline, CDR1 is SGHRS and CDR2 is YFSETQ. CDR3 coding DNA: TGCGCCAGCAGTCGAACAGGGTCGGTCGGGGAGCTGTTTTTT. Protein: CASSRTGSVGELFF. Using reference TRBV5-1 and TRBJ2-2 for the parts outside the CDR3, the full variable domain is KAGVTQTPRYLIKTRGQQVTLSCSPISGHRSVSWYQQTPGQGLQFLFEYFSETQRNKGNFPGRFSGRQFSNSRSEMNVSTLELGDSALYLCASSRTGSVGELFFGEGSRLTVL.

The chain couples TRBV30 to TRBJ1-2; D is undetermined. The ends were cut back, 4 bases at V and 7 bases at J, with 13 bases in the middle. Germline V lookup: CDR1 GTSNPN, CDR2 SVGIG (reference sequence). The CDR3 consists of 12 residues. CDR3 sequence reads: CAWTGPRGGYTF. DNA for the CDR3: TGTGCCTGGACCGGACCCAGAGGTGGCTACACCTTC.

The rearrangement links TRBV11-2 to TRBJ2-1; D ambiguous. The CDR3 is 16 residues long. Deletions cut 0 bases from V and 10 bases from J, with 19 bases between. The germline CDR1 and CDR2 sequences are SGHAT and FQNNGV. For the CDR3, the DNA is TGTGCCAGCAGCTTAGATCGGGTGGTCCAGACTGGCGAGCAGTTCTTC. Protein product: CASSLDRVVQTGEQFF. Together with reference TRBV11-2 and TRBJ2-1, the CDR3 gives the full variable domain: EAGVAQSPRYKIIEKRQSVAFWCNPISGHATLYWYQQILGQGPKLLIQFQNNGVVDDSQLPKDRFSAERLKGVDSTLKIQPAKLEDSAVYLCASSLDRVVQTGEQFFGPGTRLTVL.

The gene calls are TRBV15 and TRBJ2-6, with D unresolved. Germline loops: CDR1 LNHNV, CDR2 YYDKDF (reference sequence). The CDR3 length is 18 residues. V was shortened by 4 bases and J by 0 bases, with 16 bases between the two germline ends. CDR3 sequence reads: CATSTEATYSSGANVLTF. The CDR3 nucleotides are TGTGCCACCAGCACCGAGGCGACCTATTCCTCTGGGGCCAACGTCCTGACTTTC.

This chain links TRBV6-5 with TRBJ2-4; 7 nucleotides match TRBD2. V shed 5 bases, J shed 1 base, and the junction held 2 bases outside the gene matches. This CDR3 contains 14 residues. Germline V gene sequence: CDR1 MNHEY, CDR2 SVGAGI. CDR3 in DNA: TGTGCCAGCAGTGTGGGGGGGGCCAAAAACATTCAGTACTTC. Protein sequence: CASSVGGAKNIQYF.

This sequence joins TRBV7-3 and TRBJ2-2, with TRBD2 matching over 8 bases. The ends lost 2 bases at V and 8 bases at J; junction bases unmatched: 13. The CDR3 has 17 residues. CDR1 and CDR2 from the germline V gene are SGHTA and FQGTGA. DNA of the CDR3: TGTGCCAGCAGCTTAGGGCAGCCCGGACTAGCTGGGGGGGAGCTGTTTTTT. Protein product: CASSLGQPGLAGGELFF.

Here the CDR3 reads CASSQVGRVGGDTQYF. The CDR3 DNA follows: TGCGCCAGCAGCCAAGTCGGCAGGGTGGGGGGAGATACGCAGTATTTT. This chain links TRBV4-1 with TRBJ2-3; tentative D call: TRBD2 (6 bases). The length of the CDR3 is 16 residues. Germline V gives CDR1 MGHRA, CDR2 YSYEKL. V dropped 1 base and J dropped 5 bases, with 16 bases sitting between them.

This sequence joins TRBV30 and TRBJ1-4; maybe TRBD1 (5 bases). The CDR3 loop spans 16 amino acids. The V gene lost 1 base and the J gene lost 10 bases, with 22 bases spanning the gap. From germline, CDR1 is GTSNPN and CDR2 SVGIG (reference sequence). DNA for the CDR3: TGTGCCTGGAGTGAAGCCCAGACGGGGCGGGGACGAAAACTGTTTTTT. This sequence encodes CAWSEAQTGRGRKLFF.

The CDR3 region is CSVVGQGRATEAFF. CDR3 DNA: TGCAGCGTTGTCGGACAGGGAAGGGCAACTGAAGCTTTCTTT. V and J are TRBV29-1 and TRBJ1-1; 8 bases fit TRBD1. The CDR3 has 14 amino acids. From germline, CDR1 is SQVTM and CDR2 ANQGSEA. Unmatched junction bases numbered 9, after V lost 4 bases and J lost 5 bases.

There are a few counts of this clone. This chain links TRBV6-5 with TRBJ2-7; no clear D gene. The V and J ends lost 0 bases and 2 bases respectively, with 11 bases between them. Germline V gene data show CDR1 as MNHEY and CDR2 as SVGAGI. The CDR3 has 15 residues. CDR3 DNA sequence: TGTGCCAGCAGTTACTCTCCGGACCTCACCTACGAGCAGTACTTC. This sequence encodes CASSYSPDLTYEQYF.